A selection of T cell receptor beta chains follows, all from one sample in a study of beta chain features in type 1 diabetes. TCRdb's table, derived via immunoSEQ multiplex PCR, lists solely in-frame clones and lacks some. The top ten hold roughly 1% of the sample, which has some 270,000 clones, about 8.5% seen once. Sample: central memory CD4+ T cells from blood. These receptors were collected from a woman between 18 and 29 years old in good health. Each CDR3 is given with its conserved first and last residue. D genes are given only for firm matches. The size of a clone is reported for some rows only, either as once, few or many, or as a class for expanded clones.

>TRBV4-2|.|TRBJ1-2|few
TGTGCCAGCAGCCAGGAACAGGCTAACTATGGCTACACCTTC
CASSQEQANYGYTF
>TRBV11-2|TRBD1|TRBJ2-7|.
TGTGCCAGCAGCCAGTCCCGGGACAGGGGGCGACAAGAGCAGTACTTC
CASSQSRDRGRQEQYF
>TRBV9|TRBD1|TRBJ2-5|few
TGTGCCAGCAGCCCCTGGACAGGGCTAACCCAAGAGACCCAGTACTTC
CASSPWTGLTQETQYF
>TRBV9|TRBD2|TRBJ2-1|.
TGTGCCAGCAGCCGTGACCCCGGGACTAGCGGGAGCAGCTCCTACAATGAGCAGTTCTTC
CASSRDPGTSGSSSYNEQFF
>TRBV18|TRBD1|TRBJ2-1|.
TGTGCCAGCTCACCAGGGACAGGGATCAATGAGCAGTTCTTC
CASSPGTGINEQFF
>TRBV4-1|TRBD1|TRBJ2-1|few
TGCGCCAGCAGCCAACTTCGGACAGGGCGTAGGGACAATGAGCAGTTCTTC
CASSQLRTGRRDNEQFF
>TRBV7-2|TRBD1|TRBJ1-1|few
TGTGCCAGCAGCTCGTACAGGGGCCCGAACACTGAAGCTTTCTTT
CASSSYRGPNTEAFF
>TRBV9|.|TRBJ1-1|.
TGTGCCAGCAGCTCCTTAGGGGAGAACACTGAAGCTTTCTTT
CASSSLGENTEAFF
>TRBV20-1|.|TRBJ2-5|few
TGCAGTGCTAGCGTCTGGGAGACCCAGTACTTC
CSASVWETQYF
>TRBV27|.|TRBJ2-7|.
TGTGCCAGCAGTCCACCGCGAGCGCCGTCCTCCTACGAGCAGTACTTC
CASSPPRAPSSYEQYF
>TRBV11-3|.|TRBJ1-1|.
TGTGCCAGCAGCAGGGAGGGATACACTGAAGCTTTCTTT
CASSREGYTEAFF
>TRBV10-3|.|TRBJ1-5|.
TGTGCCATCAGTGCCAGGGACAATCAGCCCCAGCATTTT
CAISARDNQPQHF
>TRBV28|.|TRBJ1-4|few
TGTGCCAGCAGCCTTCATGAAAAACTGTTTTTT
CASSLHEKLFF
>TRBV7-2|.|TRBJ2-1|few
TGTGCCAGCAGCGTCATTTTCCAATTTTTGTTCTTC
CASSVIFQFLFF
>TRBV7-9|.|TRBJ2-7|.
TGTGCCAGCAGCTTAGATGTACGGTACGAGCAGTACTTC
CASSLDVRYEQYF
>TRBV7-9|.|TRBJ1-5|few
TGTGCCAGCAGCTTAGACCCAGGGCAGCCCCAGCATTTT
CASSLDPGQPQHF